This TCR beta chain was identified during a study of blood T cell repertoires in COVID-19. The data were produced by immunoSEQ multiplex PCR, yet TCRdb's version contains in-frame clones alone and is incomplete. The sample includes around 270,000 clones, 80% to 85% of them seen just once. Germline values: CDR1 SGHVS, CDR2 FNYEAQ. CDR3 size: 16 residues. Deletions cut 1 base from V and 1 base from J, with 12 bases between. This chain uses TRBV7-6 with TRBJ2-3; D may be TRBD2 (5 bases). The origin of this receptor is a person aged 65-85 years with COVID-19, enrolled during active disease. The sequenced sample consisted of peripheral blood. CDR3 DNA sequence: TGTGCCAGCAGCTTAGTTCGAGTTAGCGGCACAGATACGCAGTATTTT. This translates into CASSLVRVSGTDTQYF.